This T cell receptor (beta chain) was recovered during a study of shared clonotypes between healthy human individuals. The wider study: For every donor, three CD4 naive, three CD4 memory, two CD8 naive and one CD8 memory plates were used. Overall study findings and caveats: Around 5% was the fraction of naive CD4 clonotypes found shared across several donors.

Some clones are missing from TCRdb's copy, which holds only in-frame ones; the method was immunoSEQ multiplex PCR. The sample lists about 2.4 million clones; 90% to 95% were seen once. Details on this clone: Its antigen is currently unknown.

V lost 4 bases and J lost 2, with 12 bases in between. The CDR3 sequence is 14 residues long. Germline CDR1 reads SGHNT; CDR2 reads YYREEE (reference sequence). The TCR originated in a man between 18 and 29 years old in good health. Some clones in this sample may be carry-over from other donors' samples. The chain joins TRBV5-4 to TRBJ2-5; D remains unclear. The sequenced material came from naive CD4+ T cells from PBMCs. Stated subset: CD45RA+ positively selected. In nucleotides, the CDR3 is TGTGCCAGCAGCCCCCAGGCGGCACAAGAGACCCAGTACTTC. Residues: CASSPQAAQETQYF. Full variable domain (remainder filled in from reference TRBV5-4 and TRBJ2-5): ETGVTQSPTHLIKTRGQQVTLRCSSQSGHNTVSWYQQALGQGPQFIFQYYREEENGRGNFPPRFSGLQFPNYSSELNVNALELDDSALYLCASSPQAAQETQYFGPGTRLLVL.